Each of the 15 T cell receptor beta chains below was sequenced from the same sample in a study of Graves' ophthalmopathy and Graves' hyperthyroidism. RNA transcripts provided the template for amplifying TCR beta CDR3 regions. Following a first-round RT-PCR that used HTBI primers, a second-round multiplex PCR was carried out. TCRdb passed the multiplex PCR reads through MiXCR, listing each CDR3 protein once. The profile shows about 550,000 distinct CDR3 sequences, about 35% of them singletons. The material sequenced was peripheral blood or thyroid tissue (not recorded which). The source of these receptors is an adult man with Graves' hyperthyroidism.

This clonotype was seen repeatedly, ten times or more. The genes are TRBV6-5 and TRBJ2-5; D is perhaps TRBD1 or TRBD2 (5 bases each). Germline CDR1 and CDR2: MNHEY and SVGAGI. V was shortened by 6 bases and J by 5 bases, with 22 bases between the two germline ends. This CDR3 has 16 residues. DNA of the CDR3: TGTGCCAGCAGCGGACCGGGGCGAGAGTCGTTGGAGACCCAGTACTTC. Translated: CASSGPGRESLETQYF.

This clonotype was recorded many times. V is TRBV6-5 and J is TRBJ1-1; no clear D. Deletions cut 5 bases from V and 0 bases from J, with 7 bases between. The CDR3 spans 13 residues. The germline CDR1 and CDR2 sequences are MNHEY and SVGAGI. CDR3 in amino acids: CASSERLNTEAFF. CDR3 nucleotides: TGTGCCAGCAGTGAACGGTTGAACACTGAAGCTTTCTTT.

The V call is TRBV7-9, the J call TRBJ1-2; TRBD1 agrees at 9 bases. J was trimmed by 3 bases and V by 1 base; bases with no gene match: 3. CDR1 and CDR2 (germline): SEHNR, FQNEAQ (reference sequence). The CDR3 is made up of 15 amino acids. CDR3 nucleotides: TGTGCCAGCAGCTTAGGACAGGGGGGTTACTATGGCTACACCTTC. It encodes CASSLGQGGYYGYTF. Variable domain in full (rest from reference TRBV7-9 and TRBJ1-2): DTGVSQNPRHKITKRGQNVTFRCDPISEHNRLYWYRQTLGQGPEFLTYFQNEAQLEKSRLLSDRFSAERPKGSFSTLEIQRTEQGDSAMYLCASSLGQGGYYGYTFGSGTRLTVV.

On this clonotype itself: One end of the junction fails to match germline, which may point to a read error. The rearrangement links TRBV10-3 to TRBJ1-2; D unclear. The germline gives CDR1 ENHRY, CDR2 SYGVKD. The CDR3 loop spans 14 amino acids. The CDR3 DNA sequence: TGTGCCAGCAGTCTCCGGGGAGGGAGGTATGGCTACACCTTC. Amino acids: CASSLRGGRYGYTF.

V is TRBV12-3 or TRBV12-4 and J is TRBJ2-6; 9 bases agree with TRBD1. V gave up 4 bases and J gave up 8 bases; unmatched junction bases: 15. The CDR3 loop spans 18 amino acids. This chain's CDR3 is CASSSTGTGYLGTNVLTF. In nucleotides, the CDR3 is TGTGCCAGCAGTTCTACCGGGACAGGGTACCTCGGGACCAACGTCCTGACTTTC.

CDR3 bases: TGTGCCAGCAGCTTGACCACAGGCATCGGTTCCTCTAGCAATCAGCCCCAGCATTTT. Protein sequence: CASSLTTGIGSSSNQPQHF. The chain uses TRBV5-6 and TRBJ1-5, with D possibly TRBD1 on 5 matching bases. V lost 1 base, J lost 0 bases, and 20 bases lay in between. CDR1 is SGHDT and CDR2 is YYEEEE in the germline V gene. The CDR3 is 19 amino acids.

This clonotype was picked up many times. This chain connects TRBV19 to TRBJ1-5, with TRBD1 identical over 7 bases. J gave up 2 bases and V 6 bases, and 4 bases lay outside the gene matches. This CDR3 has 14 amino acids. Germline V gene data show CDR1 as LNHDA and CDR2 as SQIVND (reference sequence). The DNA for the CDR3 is TGTGCCAGTAGCACGACAGGGCGCAATCAGCCCCAGCATTTT. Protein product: CASSTTGRNQPQHF.

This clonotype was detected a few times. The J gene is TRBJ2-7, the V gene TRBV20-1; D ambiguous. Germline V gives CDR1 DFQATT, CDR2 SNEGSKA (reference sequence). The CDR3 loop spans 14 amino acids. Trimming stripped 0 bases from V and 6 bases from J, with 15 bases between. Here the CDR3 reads CSARDEATRREQYF. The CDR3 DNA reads TGCAGTGCTAGAGATGAGGCGACACGGCGCGAGCAGTACTTC.

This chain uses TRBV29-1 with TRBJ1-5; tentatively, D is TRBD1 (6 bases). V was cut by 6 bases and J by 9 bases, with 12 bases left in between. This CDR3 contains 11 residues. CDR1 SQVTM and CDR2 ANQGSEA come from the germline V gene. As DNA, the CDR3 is TGCAGCGTCGCGGGGGGCAGGCCCCAGCATTTT. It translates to CSVAGGRPQHF. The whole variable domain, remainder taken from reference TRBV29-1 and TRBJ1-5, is SAVISQKPSRDICQRGTSLTIQCQVDSQVTMMFWYRQQPGQSLTLIATANQGSEATYESGFVIDKFPISRPNLTFSTLTVSNMSPEDSSIYLCSVAGGRPQHFGDGTRLSIL.

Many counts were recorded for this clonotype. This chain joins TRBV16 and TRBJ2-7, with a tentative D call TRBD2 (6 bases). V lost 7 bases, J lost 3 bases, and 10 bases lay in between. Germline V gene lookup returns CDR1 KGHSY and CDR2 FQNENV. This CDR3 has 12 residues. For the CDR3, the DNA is TGTGCCAGCACAAAGGGAGGCTACGAGCAGTACTTC. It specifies CASTKGGYEQYF.

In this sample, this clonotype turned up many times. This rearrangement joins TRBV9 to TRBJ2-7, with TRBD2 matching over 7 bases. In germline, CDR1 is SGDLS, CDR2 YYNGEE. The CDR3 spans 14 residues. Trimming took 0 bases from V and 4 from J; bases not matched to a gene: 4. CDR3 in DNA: TGTGCCAGCAGCGTAGCGGCGGGAGAGTACGAGCAGTACTTC. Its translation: CASSVAAGEYEQYF.

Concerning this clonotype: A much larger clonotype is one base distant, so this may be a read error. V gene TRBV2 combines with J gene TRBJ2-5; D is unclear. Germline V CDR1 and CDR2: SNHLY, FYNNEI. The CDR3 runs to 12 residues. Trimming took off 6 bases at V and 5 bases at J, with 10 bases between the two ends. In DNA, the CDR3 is TGTGCCAGCAGGCGTATATCGGAGACCCAGTACTTC. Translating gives CASRRISETQYF.

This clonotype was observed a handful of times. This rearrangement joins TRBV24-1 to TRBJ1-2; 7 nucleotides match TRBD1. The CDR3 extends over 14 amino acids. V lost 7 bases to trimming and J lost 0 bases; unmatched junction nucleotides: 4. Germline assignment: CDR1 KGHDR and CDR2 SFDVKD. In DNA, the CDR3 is TGTGCCACCAGCGACCAGGGGGCTAACTATGGCTACACCTTC. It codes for CATSDQGANYGYTF.

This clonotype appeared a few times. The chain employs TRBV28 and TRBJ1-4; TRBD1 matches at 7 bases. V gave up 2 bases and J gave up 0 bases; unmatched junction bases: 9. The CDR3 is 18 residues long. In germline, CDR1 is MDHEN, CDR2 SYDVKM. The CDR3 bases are TGTGCCAGCAGTTTACCCGGGGGGGACAGCGCAACTAATGAAAAACTGTTTTTT. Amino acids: CASSLPGGDSATNEKLFF. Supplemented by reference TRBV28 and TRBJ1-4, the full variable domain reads DVKVTQSSRYLVKRTGEKVFLECVQDMDHENMFWYRQDPGLGLRLIYFSYDVKMKEKGDIPEGYSVSREKKERFSLILESASTNQTSMYLCASSLPGGDSATNEKLFFGSGTQLSVL.

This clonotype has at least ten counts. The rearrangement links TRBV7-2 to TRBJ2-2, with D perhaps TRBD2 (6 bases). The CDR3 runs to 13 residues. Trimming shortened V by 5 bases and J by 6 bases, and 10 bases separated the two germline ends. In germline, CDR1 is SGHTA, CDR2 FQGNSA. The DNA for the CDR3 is TGTGCCAGCAGCCGCCCGGGAGCCGGGGAGCTGTTTTTT. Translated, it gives CASSRPGAGELFF.